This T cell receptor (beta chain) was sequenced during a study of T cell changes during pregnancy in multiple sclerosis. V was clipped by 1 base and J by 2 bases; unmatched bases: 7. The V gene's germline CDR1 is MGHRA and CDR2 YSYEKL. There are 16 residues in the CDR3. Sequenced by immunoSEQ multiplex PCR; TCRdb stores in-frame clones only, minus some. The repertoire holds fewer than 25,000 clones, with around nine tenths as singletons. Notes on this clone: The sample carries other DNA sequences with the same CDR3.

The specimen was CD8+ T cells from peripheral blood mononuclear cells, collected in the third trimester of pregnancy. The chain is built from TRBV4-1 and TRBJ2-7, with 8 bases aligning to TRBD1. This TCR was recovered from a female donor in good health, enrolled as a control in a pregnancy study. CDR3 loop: CASSQGADRATYEQYF. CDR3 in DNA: TGCGCCAGCAGCCAAGGGGCGGACAGGGCAACCTACGAGCAGTACTTC.